This T cell receptor beta chain was obtained from a study of T-cell reconstitution after alpha-beta-depleted transplantation in children. Whole-study results and caveats: T-cell numbers and diversity one year post-transplant derived largely from freshly generated T cells. The high TCRbeta diversity at day 60 in some patients came from surviving recipient T cells and thymic progenitors. Several hundred expanded graft clones reportedly gave rise to the alpha-beta T cells present about two months after transplant.

Unique molecular identifiers were incorporated into the prepared TCRbeta library. TCRdb used MiXCR to reprocess the PCR reads, holding one entry per CDR3 protein. The sample includes a few hundred thousand distinct CDR3 sequences, 27% of them seen just once. In its sample, this clonotype was seen a few times. Its antigen is not identified. The CDR3 extends over 17 amino acids. The V gene lost 3 bases and the J gene lost 2 bases, with 14 bases spanning the gap. The V call is TRBV12-3 or TRBV12-4, the J call TRBJ2-6; D may match TRBD1 or TRBD2 (7 bases each). The material sequenced was PBMCs, taken before TCRalphabeta/CD19-depleted stem cell transplant. The TCR was taken from a boy younger than two with Wiskott-Aldrich syndrome, due to receive a stem cell transplant. In nucleotides, the CDR3 is TGTGCCAGCAGTTTGGGCAGGGGGGGCCCTGGGGCCAACGTCCTGACTTTC. Residues: CASSLGRGGPGANVLTF.